Below are 9 T cell receptor beta chains sequenced from a single sample in a study of OX40 agonist ivuxolimab in advanced cancers. Clones were read by immunoSEQ multiplex PCR, and TCRdb kept only the in-frame ones, dropping some. The sample shows 100,000 to 150,000 clones, around 90% of them seen only once. Sequencing was performed on CD4+ or CD8+ T cells sorted from blood, taken in a trial of the OX40 agonist ivuxolimab. The receptors were gathered from an adult with an advanced solid tumor such as melanoma, head and neck, liver or kidney cancer.

The CDR3: CASSPPIGTYINYGYTF. In DNA form, the CDR3 reads TGCGCCAGCAGCCCCCCTATCGGGACATATATCAACTATGGCTACACCTTC. The rearrangement joins TRBV5-1 to TRBJ1-2; weak D call: TRBD1 (6 bases). The germline CDR1 and CDR2 sequences are SGHRS and YFSETQ. Between the trimmed V and J ends, which lost 4 bases and 2 bases, there was a span of 21 bases. The CDR3 is 17 residues long.

The J gene is TRBJ2-5, the V gene TRBV11-2; 11 bases are a match to TRBD2. The junction had 4 bases not matched to a gene; V was cut back by 2 bases and J by 2 bases. The germline CDR1 and CDR2 sequences are SGHAT and FQNNGV. The CDR3 runs 16 residues. CDR3 sequence reads: CASSLMVAGGQETQYF. The DNA of the CDR3 is TGTGCCAGCAGCTTAATGGTAGCGGGAGGGCAAGAGACCCAGTACTTC.

This clone was counted once. The chain is built from TRBV28 and TRBJ2-2; D gene ambiguous. CDR1 and CDR2 from the germline V gene are MDHEN and SYDVKM. The CDR3 extends over 15 amino acids. The ends were cut back, 2 bases at V and 2 bases at J, with 9 bases in the middle. The CDR3 DNA is TGTGCCAGCAGTTTACTCGCCGCTAACACCGGGGAGCTGTTTTTT. This sequence encodes CASSLLAANTGELFF.

The genes are TRBV7-2 and TRBJ2-5; the D is unclear. V lost 1 base and J 1 base, leaving 13 bases between the germline ends. This CDR3 spans 16 amino acids. Germline lookup yields CDR1 SGHTA and CDR2 FQGNSA. DNA for the CDR3: TGTGCCAGCAGCTTAGTAGCATCGGCGTTCCAAGAGACCCAGTACTTC. Translating gives CASSLVASAFQETQYF.

This clone was observed a single time. The rearrangement links TRBV6-1 to TRBJ2-3; D ambiguous. Germline values: CDR1 MNHNS, CDR2 SASEGT. CDR3 length equals 13 residues. The V and J ends lost 4 bases and 2 bases respectively, with 7 bases between them. CDR3 coding DNA: TGTGCCAGCAGTGTCCCCCTCACAGATACGCAGTATTTT. Translating gives CASSVPLTDTQYF.

The chain is built from TRBV9 and TRBJ2-1; 8 bases fit TRBD2. The CDR3 covers 15 residues. The V gene end was trimmed by 2 bases and the J gene end by 4 bases; junction bases not matched to a gene: 5. Germline CDR1 and CDR2: SGDLS and YYNGEE. The CDR3 loop is CASSVSGVSYNEQFF. CDR3 coding DNA: TGTGCCAGCAGCGTTAGCGGGGTGAGTTACAATGAGCAGTTCTTC.

The sample holds a few counts of this clone. This chain joins TRBV14 and TRBJ2-2; D remains ambiguous. Germline V gene data show CDR1 as SGHDN and CDR2 as FVKESK. Trimming shortened V by 2 bases and J by 4 bases, and 5 bases separated the two germline ends. The CDR3 consists of 13 residues. Written as DNA, the CDR3 is TGTGCCAGCAGCCAATCGGCCACCGGGGAGCTGTTTTTT. It codes for CASSQSATGELFF.

This chain connects TRBV30 to TRBJ1-1; D unclear. V was pared by 0 bases and J by 4 bases, with 18 bases between. Per germline, CDR1 GTSNPN and CDR2 SVGIG (reference sequence). The CDR3 runs to 16 residues. This CDR3 is CAWSVVRPNLGTEAFF. The CDR3 region has the DNA TGTGCCTGGAGTGTAGTGAGACCGAACCTGGGCACTGAAGCTTTCTTT.

The DNA for the CDR3 is TGCAGAGCCGGGACAGACCAATACAATGAGCAGTTCTTC. Protein product: CRAGTDQYNEQFF. The chain has TRBV29-1 and TRBJ2-1; 7 bases map to TRBD1. The CDR3 runs to 13 residues. Germline V CDR1 and CDR2: SQVTM, ANQGSEA.